These 18 T cell receptor beta chains were sequenced from one sample in a study of shared clonotypes between healthy human individuals. Libraries were prepared by immunoSEQ multiplex PCR; TCRdb keeps only in-frame clonotypes and omits some of them. The table lists some 630,000 clones, 96% of them singletons, with around 0.1% in the top ten. Naive CD8 isolation took CD45RO-negative cells positively selected for CCR7 and excluded terminally differentiated effector memory CD45RA+ cells. Sequenced sample: naive CD8+ T cells sorted from blood. Source of these receptors: a woman in her twenties or thirties in good health.

The V gene is TRBV7-8, the J gene TRBJ2-5; 13 bases are shared with TRBD2. CDR3 length equals 16 residues. From germline, CDR1 is SGHVS and CDR2 FQNEAQ. J gave up 5 bases and V 3 bases, and 6 bases lay outside the gene matches. This CDR3 reads CASSFTLAGGIETQYF. The CDR3 region has the DNA TGTGCCAGCAGCTTCACACTAGCGGGAGGGATTGAGACCCAGTACTTC.

This chain joins TRBV6-4 and TRBJ1-2; D remains unclear. Germline V gene lookup returns CDR1 MRHNA and CDR2 SNTAGT. The CDR3 runs 12 residues. Trimming took 3 bases from V and 4 from J, leaving 6 bases between them. CDR3 sequence reads: CASSEATYGYTF. As DNA, the CDR3 is TGTGCCAGCAGTGAAGCGACCTATGGCTACACCTTC.

The chain links TRBV28 to TRBJ2-2; 14 positions match TRBD2. V was clipped by 4 bases and J by 4 bases; unmatched bases: 5. Germline loops: CDR1 MDHEN, CDR2 SYDVKM. The CDR3 is made up of 17 amino acids. The DNA for the CDR3 is TGTGCCAGCAGTTCGGTCGGACTAGCGGGAGGCACCGGGGAGCTGTTTTTT. Protein: CASSSVGLAGGTGELFF.

The chain recombines TRBV28 with TRBJ2-2; D is perhaps TRBD1 (6 bases). CDR1 MDHEN and CDR2 SYDVKM come from the germline V gene. The CDR3 is 14 amino acids. V was cut by 4 bases and J by 1 base, with 7 bases left in between. CDR3 amino acids: CASSWDKNTGELFF. The CDR3, as DNA: TGTGCCAGCAGTTGGGACAAGAACACCGGGGAGCTGTTTTTT.

In the case of this clone: Within the sample, other DNA sequences also encode this same CDR3. V gene TRBV7-9 combines with J gene TRBJ1-1; D is uncertain. Germline-derived CDR1 and CDR2 are SEHNR and FQNEAQ (reference sequence). The ends were cut back, 6 bases at V and 1 base at J, with 9 bases in the middle. This CDR3 contains 13 residues. CDR3 in amino acids: CASSPGGNTEAFF. Here the CDR3 DNA reads TGTGCCAGCAGTCCTGGCGGGAACACTGAAGCTTTCTTT. Drawing the rest from reference TRBV7-9 and TRBJ1-1, the complete variable domain is DTGVSQNPRHKITKRGQNVTFRCDPISEHNRLYWYRQTLGQGPEFLTYFQNEAQLEKSRLLSDRFSAERPKGSFSTLEIQRTEQGDSAMYLCASSPGGNTEAFFGQGTRLTVV.

This chain joins TRBV10-3 and TRBJ2-2; D is possibly TRBD2 (5 bases). Germline CDR1 and CDR2: ENHRY and SYGVKD. This CDR3 has 17 residues. The germline V and J ends were trimmed by 3 bases and 0 bases, with 14 bases remaining between them. CDR3 DNA sequence: TGTGCCATCAGTGACTTGCGCGGGCGAGCGAACACCGGGGAGCTGTTTTTT. Protein product: CAISDLRGRANTGELFF.

The V call is TRBV27, the J call TRBJ1-1; D is unresolved. Looked up from germline, CDR1 is MNHEY and CDR2 is SMNVEV (reference sequence). V was trimmed by 2 bases and J by 6 bases, leaving 10 bases between them. The CDR3 is made up of 13 amino acids. The CDR3 DNA reads as TGTGCCAGCAGTTTAACCTTGGCCTCTGAAGCTTTCTTT. Amino acids: CASSLTLASEAFF.

The rearrangement joins TRBV29-1 to TRBJ2-1, with TRBD1 as a possible D gene (6 bases). The V gene lost 6 bases and the J gene lost 0 bases, with 9 bases spanning the gap. Germline-derived CDR1 and CDR2 are SQVTM and ANQGSEA. The CDR3 contains 13 residues. The CDR3 sequence: CSVPQGSYNEQFF. CDR3 in DNA: TGCAGCGTCCCACAGGGCTCCTACAATGAGCAGTTCTTC.

This chain joins TRBV5-4 and TRBJ2-5; 13 bases match TRBD2. Per the germline V gene, CDR1 is SGHNT and CDR2 is YYREEE (reference sequence). V was clipped by 4 bases and J by 5 bases; unmatched bases: 17. This CDR3 is built from 19 residues. In DNA form, the CDR3 reads TGTGCCAGCAGCCCCGACCCCCTAGGACTAGCGGGAGCAGGGGAGACCCAGTACTTC. Its protein is CASSPDPLGLAGAGETQYF.

The chain combines TRBV11-2 with TRBJ1-1; D ambiguous. Germline V gene sequence: CDR1 SGHAT, CDR2 FQNNGV. The CDR3 runs 13 residues. V lost 5 bases and J lost 5, with 12 bases in between. As DNA, the CDR3 is TGTGCCAGCAGCCCGGGGAGGAGGACTGAAGCTTTCTTT. This translates into CASSPGRRTEAFF.

The V gene is TRBV7-2, the J gene TRBJ2-1; 9 bases map to TRBD1. This CDR3 is built from 18 residues. The germline gives CDR1 SGHTA, CDR2 FQGNSA. Trimming at V came to 4 bases and at J to 2 bases, leaving 12 bases not matched to a gene. CDR3 nucleotides: TGTGCCAGCAGCTCAGCAGCACAGGGGGCGACCCCCTACAATGAGCAGTTCTTC. It translates to CASSSAAQGATPYNEQFF.

The V and J genes are TRBV4-1 and TRBJ1-5, with D maybe TRBD1 (6 bases). CDR3 size: 15 residues. Germline CDR1 and CDR2: MGHRA and YSYEKL. V lost 6 bases, J lost 0 bases, and 12 bases lay in between. The CDR3 sequence: CASRPGVHSNQPQHF. DNA for the CDR3: TGCGCCAGCAGGCCAGGGGTGCATAGCAATCAGCCCCAGCATTTT.

The chain joins TRBV7-9 to TRBJ1-5; no definite D call. V lost 2 bases and J lost 7, with 6 bases in between. This CDR3 contains 12 residues. The V gene's germline CDR1 is SEHNR and CDR2 FQNEAQ (reference sequence). CDR3 in amino acids: CASSLRQQPQHF. CDR3 coding DNA: TGTGCCAGCAGCTTACGGCAACAGCCCCAGCATTTT.

V usage is TRBV7-6 and J usage is TRBJ2-2, with a weak D call TRBD1 (6 bases). Germline lookup yields CDR1 SGHVS and CDR2 FNYEAQ. The V end lost 5 bases, the J end lost 7 bases, and 14 bases lay between the germline ends. The CDR3 spans 14 residues. The CDR3 sequence: CASSPYQGSGELFF. For the CDR3, the DNA is TGTGCCAGCAGCCCATACCAGGGGAGCGGGGAGCTGTTTTTT.

This clone was counted a few times. The V gene is TRBV28, the J gene TRBJ2-7, with D maybe TRBD2 (6 bases). The CDR3 runs to 15 residues. Trimming pared 6 bases from V and 2 bases from J, leaving 17 bases between. Germline values: CDR1 MDHEN, CDR2 SYDVKM. CDR3 region: CASSIGMGLAYEQYF. The CDR3 nucleotides are TGTGCCAGCAGCATTGGGATGGGACTTGCCTACGAGCAGTACTTC.

The rearrangement uses TRBV27 and TRBJ2-7; D is ambiguous. V was clipped by 6 bases and J by 3 bases, with 9 bases between them. Germline V gene sequence: CDR1 MNHEY, CDR2 SMNVEV (reference sequence). This CDR3 region has 12 residues. CDR3 amino acids: CASSSAGYEQYF. The CDR3 nucleotides read TGTGCCAGCAGCTCCGCTGGCTACGAGCAGTACTTC.

This clone was detected only a few times. The chain carries TRBV9 and TRBJ2-1, with D possibly being TRBD2 (5 bases). The CDR3 has 16 residues. V dropped 0 bases and J dropped 8 bases, with 18 bases sitting between them. Germline V gene sequence: CDR1 SGDLS, CDR2 YYNGEE. The CDR3 protein is CASSVDQVQMDYEQFF. The CDR3 DNA reads TGTGCCAGCAGCGTAGACCAAGTCCAGATGGACTATGAGCAGTTCTTC. The whole variable domain, remainder taken from reference TRBV9 and TRBJ2-1, is DSGVTQTPKHLITATGQRVTLRCSPRSGDLSVYWYQQSLDQGLQFLIQYYNGEERAKGNILERFSAQQFPDLHSELNLSSLELGDSALYFCASSVDQVQMDYEQFFGPGTRLTVL.

This chain uses TRBV27 with TRBJ1-5; D is uncertain. Germline CDR1 MNHEY, CDR2 SMNVEV (reference sequence). V dropped 7 bases and J dropped 3 bases, with 10 bases sitting between them. The CDR3 spans 13 residues. CDR3 loop: CASTGNINQPQHF. The CDR3, as DNA: TGTGCCAGCACCGGTAACATCAATCAGCCCCAGCATTTT.